The rows below give T cell receptor beta chains drawn from one sample of a study of T cells in Graves' hyperthyroidism and ophthalmopathy. TCRdb used MiXCR to reprocess the multiplex PCR reads, holding one entry per CDR3 protein. Of under 650,000 distinct CDR3 sequences in the sample, 16% were seen once. Sequenced input: blood. The receptors stem from a woman in her twenties or thirties with Graves' hyperthyroidism. Each CDR3 is given with its conserved first and last residue. D genes are given only for firm matches. A clone size is listed for some rows: how often the clone was seen (once, few, many), or a class if it is expanded.

V	size	D	J	DNA	CDR3
TRBV12-3/TRBV12-4	-	-	TRBJ2-7	TGTGCCGGCAGTTTTGAGTCTTACGAGCAGTACTTC	CAGSFESYEQYF
TRBV3-1	many	-	TRBJ1-2	TGTGCCAGCACCCAAGCCGGGGCAACTAACTATGGCTACACCTTC	CASTQAGATNYGYTF
TRBV19	few	-	TRBJ2-7	TGTGCCAGTAGTTCGGCGGGACTCCCTGCTGAAGGCGAGCAGTACTTC	CASSSAGLPAEGEQYF
TRBV6-1	many	TRBD2	TRBJ2-7	TGTGCCAGCAGTCGCGGGAGGGCGGTCGAGCAGTACTTC	CASSRGRAVEQYF
TRBV9	-	-	TRBJ2-7	TGTGCCAGCAGCAAAGCCCCCTTCCTCGAGCAGTACTTC	CASSKAPFLEQYF
TRBV7-8	few	TRBD1	TRBJ2-2	TGTGCCAGTAGGGACAGGGACCTCGGAACCGGGGAGCTGTTTTTT	CASRDRDLGTGELFF
TRBV5-5	-	TRBD1	TRBJ2-2	TGTGCCAGCAGCTTAATCCCCGGGACAGCGAACACCGGGGAGCTGTTTTTT	CASSLIPGTANTGELFF
TRBV12-3/TRBV12-4	few	TRBD1	TRBJ1-5	TGTGCCAGCAGATCGACAGGGGGCGTCAATCAGCCCCAGCATTTT	CASRSTGGVNQPQHF
TRBV11-3	-	-	TRBJ2-5	TGTGCCAGCAGCTTAGGGTCGCTTAGCGGCCCGACCCGGGAGACCCAGTACTTC	CASSLGSLSGPTRETQYF
TRBV12-5	many	-	TRBJ2-2	TGTGCTAGTGGTTTGACCCTGGACACCGGGGAGCTGTTTTTT	CASGLTLDTGELFF
TRBV10-3	-	TRBD1	TRBJ1-5	TGTGCCATCGGGATGCAGGGGGGCGATCAGCCCCAGCATTTT	CAIGMQGGDQPQHF
TRBV4-2	-	-	TRBJ2-1	TGTGCCAGCAGCCAAGATGGGCGGACTCCAAGGGAGTTCTTC	CASSQDGRTPREFF
TRBV3-1	many	TRBD2	TRBJ2-5	TGTGCCAGCAGCCAAGTTCGGTGGAGCGGGGAAGAGACCCAGTACTTC	CASSQVRWSGEETQYF
TRBV2	few	-	TRBJ2-5	TGTGCCAGCGTGGGCCTCAGCGGAGAGACCCAGTACTTC	CASVGLSGETQYF
TRBV20-1	many	TRBD1	TRBJ2-7	TGCAGTGCTAGGTCGCAGGGGGAAGTCGAGCAGTACTTC	CSARSQGEVEQYF
TRBV20-1	few	TRBD2	TRBJ2-2	TGCAGTGTCAGCGGGAGGGCCTACGGGGAGCTGTTTTTT	CSVSGRAYGELFF
TRBV28	many	-	TRBJ2-5	TGTGCCAGCAACCCTAGGGGCCAAGAGACCCAGTACTTC	CASNPRGQETQYF
TRBV7-2	many	TRBD1	TRBJ2-7	TGTGCCAGCAGTAACCCGGGACAGGGTTTCTACGAGCAGTACTTC	CASSNPGQGFYEQYF
TRBV5-1	-	TRBD2	TRBJ2-5	TGCGCCAGCAGCTTGGGGCCACTAGCGGGAGTACAAGAGACCCAGTACTTC	CASSLGPLAGVQETQYF
TRBV6-2/TRBV6-3	many	TRBD1	TRBJ1-5	TGTGCCAGCAGATCTACAGGGGGCAAAGGAAATCAGCCCCAGCATTTT	CASRSTGGKGNQPQHF
TRBV4-1	-	-	TRBJ2-5	TGCGCCAGCAGCCAAGGTTTTGCGGGACTTAGAAAACAAGAGACCCAGTACTTC	CASSQGFAGLRKQETQYF
TRBV5-1	many	TRBD1	TRBJ2-1	TGCGCCAGCAGCACTGGACAGGGTGCTCAGAATGAGCAGTTCTTC	CASSTGQGAQNEQFF
TRBV28	many	TRBD1	TRBJ2-6	TGTGCCAGCAGCCTATTCACAGGGGGCGCTGGGGCCAACGTCCTGACTTTC	CASSLFTGGAGANVLTF
TRBV5-6	-	-	TRBJ1-2	TGTGCCAGCACCTTGGCAACTTTTGGAGGGTTTGGCTACACCTTC	CASTLATFGGFGYTF
TRBV5-1	-	-	TRBJ1-1	TGCGCCAGCAGCTTGGGACCGGAGAACACTGAAGCTTCCTTT	CASSLGPENTEASF